This TCR beta chain is drawn from a study of cytomegalovirus exposure and HLA in healthy donors (dated 2017 in TCRdb). Context from the whole study: An earlier analysis of approximately 640 of the donors reported 250 to 300 Gb of sequence data and more than 90 million unique TCR beta sequences from about 180 million T cells. The study profiled the T cell repertoires of about 640 subjects by immunosequencing and related them to cytomegalovirus serostatus. All discovery cohort repertoires had been generated using a single sequencing platform. Because of strong linkage in the cohort, five DR-DQ haplotypes were treated as single units for association and clustering. Donor age, sex, ethnicity and CMV serostatus were compiled together with the repertoire data. Typing coverage varied by locus: roughly 629-630 donors for A, B, C, DRB1 and DQB1; 500 to 550 for DQA1; 606 for DPA1; roughly 470 for DPB1. In addition to the first cohort of several hundred subjects, a separate validation cohort of under 150 different subjects was used. Among the 398 genotyped donors, about 85% belonged to the genetic ancestry cluster associated with self-reported Caucasian donors. On average, 235,054 unique TCR beta nucleotide sequences were sequenced per donor among roughly 430 genotyped donors of the cohort, with around 19% of those sequences being non-productive. A later analysis re-analyzed previously published TCR beta repertoires from about 730 donors and added high-resolution HLA genotyping to study TCR occurrence patterns. The study aimed to test whether cataloging public T cell receptors could reveal signatures of past pathogen exposure. An earlier analysis of 587 of the donors used high-throughput TCR beta sequencing to judge whether each TCR beta V gene segment behaved as functional or pseudogenic. In the later analysis, no new phenotypic data were used to find candidate immune exposures; instead, reliance was placed on TCR beta sequences and their occurrence across donors. HLA typing covered class I and class II loci at four-digit resolution. An early release covering over 500 HLA-typed donors comprised about 300 gigabases of sequencing data and roughly 85 million unique TCR sequences. To predict cytomegalovirus infection status, the study brought together high-throughput TCR immunosequencing, statistical association of individual TCRs with disease status, and machine learning. Genome-wide SNP genotypes for about 55% of the 666 donors were used in a later genetic analysis, which treated that subset as a discovery cohort. Findings and caveats that apply to the study as a whole: A further reported finding was that TCR beta sequences accurately predicted the HLA-A and HLA-B alleles for most subjects in the first cohort. Correlated functional status among segregating V segments might reflect linkage disequilibrium, but an unknown experimental factor could not be ruled out. A cluster of highly shared sequence variants was judged likely to represent a technical artifact of the sequencing pipeline. Because some donors lacked HLA typing at each locus, the association tests relied only on the typed subset. Specific HLA alleles were associated with 18,000 or so TCR beta sequences at a false discovery rate of 0.05 in a later analysis. Some IMGT-functional V segments, including TRBV6-2 and TRBV6-3, could not be told apart with the 87-base-pair reads, so those segments were excluded. It was suggested by the authors that the approach could potentially be generalized to other disease states and immunological phenotypes. According to a later genetic analysis, donors in an Asian-associated ancestry cluster had fewer N-insertions in productive TCRs than the roughly 670-donor mean. The classifier was reported to diagnose cytomegalovirus status with high specificity and sensitivity in both the original cohort and the validation cohort. Strong co-occurrence of HLA alleles, especially DR and DQ, made assigning TCR associations to individual alleles difficult. A later analysis found that most CMV-associated TCR beta chains appeared HLA-restricted, with HLA associations seemingly driven largely by CMV exposure. Seventeen rarely observed V segments, including chromosome 9 orphons, were excluded from the earlier analysis of some 590 of the donors because counts were too low. A later analysis found that HLA-associated TCR beta chains were more clonally expanded and had lower generation probabilities than equally common non-associated chains. Three of the identified cytomegalovirus-associated TCR beta chains were confirmed in vitro to be specific for cytomegalovirus antigens. V-gene and J-gene trimming of TCR beta chains was associated with a missense DCLRE1C variant in a later genetic analysis, and the association was replicated in an independent cohort. The study gave a list of 150 to 200 TCR beta chains associated with cytomegalovirus. In a later analysis, TCR association rates were found to vary across HLA loci, with the most associated TCRs seen for DRB1 alleles and the fewest for HLA-C alleles. Sequencing depth was assumed to be roughly uniform across donors in the presence/absence analyses, though that assumption may not hold. Across donors, most TCR sequences were observed very rarely, whereas some public TCRs were present in many individuals. The only immune exposure information available for the cohort was CMV serostatus. In this cohort, only TCR beta chains were sequenced, and detectable features were limited by the absence of alpha or paired-chain data. According to a later analysis, parvovirus B19, influenza, CMV and Epstein-Barr virus appeared linked to several top co-occurrence clusters. In an earlier analysis of 587 of the donors, most TCR beta V segments appeared in productive rearrangements about 87% or about 30% of the time, broadly matching IMGT annotations.

The cohort consisted of 650 to 850 healthy bone marrow donors. Cohort members were all nominally healthy when sampled, although unrecorded immune exposures were likely present. The donor was CMV seropositive and was included in the group of 250 to 300 seropositive cohort members. A peripheral blood sample was provided by each donor, and peripheral blood mononuclear cells were used for TCR beta sequencing. The Qiagen DNeasy Blood Extraction Kit was used to extract genomic DNA from the blood cell samples. The CDR3 spans 15 residues, from the cysteine through the phenylalanine. CDR3 DNA is the only sequence kept; it has 45 bases, read in frame from the first base. Between the V and J ends, shortened by 3 bases and 4 bases respectively, the junction contains 12 bases. CDR1 and CDR2 (MDHEN, SYDVKM) derive from the germline V gene. Library method: the immunoSEQ multiplex PCR assay. A mixture of 60 forward primers for TCR Vbeta segments and 13 reverse primers for TCR Jbeta segments was used in the multiplex PCR. A multiplex PCR assay on genomic DNA amplified the CDR3 region of rearranged TCR beta genes. The amplified TCR beta libraries were sequenced on the Illumina HiSeq System as 87-base-pair reads. As for how the authors treated the data: A later analysis counted approximately 76 million unique TCR beta chains across the 650 to 700 repertoires, and some 11 million of these chains were shared by at least two donors. Raw reads were error-corrected and collapsed into unique sequences by a nearest-neighbor algorithm in which closely related sequences were merged to remove PCR and sequencing errors. To assign V, D and J gene segments, CDR3 sequences were aligned to IMGT reference sequences. For a sequence to be retained, at least a six-nucleotide match to both a V gene segment and a J gene segment was required. Rearrangements were classified as productive when the CDR3 lacked stop codons and remained in frame with V and J, and all other rearrangements were classified as non-productive. Following IMGT convention, CDR3 was defined as the stretch from the second conserved V-encoded cysteine to the conserved J-encoded phenylalanine. In an earlier analysis of 500 to 650 of the donors, sequences lacking an unambiguous match to a single V gene segment were excluded. In an earlier analysis of approximately 590 of the donors, a V segment was called functional when productive rearrangements were above 56.7%, and segregating when the standard deviation between donors exceeded 5%. A statistical classification framework was developed to diagnose cytomegalovirus status using the catalog of TCR beta chain sequences. A later analysis assigned V and J genes by comparing TCR nucleotide sequences with IMGT/GENE-DB human TR gene sequences. The TCRdist pipeline was used in a later analysis to assign CDR3 sequences and most-parsimonious VDJ recombination scenarios. In a later analysis, each TCR beta chain was defined by its CDR3 amino acid sequence together with its V-gene family, and reads lacking a unique V-gene family were excluded. In a later analysis, around 650 highly shared, low-generation-probability nucleotide sequences were removed to address suspected cross-contamination and a sequencing artifact. In a later analysis, a clonal expansion index for each public chain was calculated from normalized within-repertoire ranks of inferred template counts. Generation probabilities in a later analysis came from a VDJ recombination model fitted to out-of-frame rearrangements, and those results were checked against IGoR. Hypergeometric tests were used in a later analysis to score TCR-TCR, TCR-HLA and TCR-CMV co-occurrence, with a repertoire-size bias correction applied to the TCR pairs. A later analysis estimated false discovery rates by permuting HLA or CMV assignments 20 times. In a later analysis, co-occurring TCRs were grouped with DBSCAN, and TCRdist sequence similarity was added when clustering was performed within HLA-allele-positive subsets. For co-occurrence clustering, repertoires with fewer than 30,000 or more than 120,000 public chains were excluded, along with about five repertoires with anomalous nucleotide sharing. TCRdb holds this immuneACCESS table with in-frame rearrangements only. Some clones are missing; in checked studies, unresolved V genes explain under half, and the rest has no known cause. The V and J calls and clone size come from that table; D and trimming were worked out from the DNA. Recorded for this sample are around 130,000 clones; 84% of them occurred a single time. The leading ten clones occupy about 2.7% of the sample.

Of note for this clone: What this receptor recognizes is not known. Base-call qualities are not available, and no considerably larger clone is one nucleotide away.

The rearrangement combines TRBV28 with TRBJ1-4; a tentative D call is TRBD1 (5 bases match). The sample was PBMCs. This sequence originates from a young woman in good health and CMV-seropositive. The CDR3 loop reads CASSLGGAVNEKLFF. Here is the DNA: TGTGCCAGCAGTTTGGGGGGTGCCGTTAATGAAAAACTGTTTTTT.